Here is one T cell receptor beta chain with its context. It lacks a known antigen. No much larger clonotype is one base removed from it; base qualities were not supplied. Collaborating institutions collected whole blood in K2EDTA tubes following their own protocols. For TCRbeta analysis, collaborators shipped samples in one of three forms: frozen whole blood, isolated PBMCs, or DNA extracted from either of those sample types. The sample originates from a study of blood T cell repertoires in COVID-19 (dated by TCRdb to 2020 to 2022). About the study as a whole: Samples covering the acute and convalescent phases of COVID-19 were provided by collaborators in the United States, Italy and Spain. The material from the prospective study consisted of cDNA or gDNA derived from T cells, B-cell-depleted T cells, or PBMCs. The dataset comprised deeply sampled blood TCRbeta repertoires from subjects exposed to, actively infected with, or recovered from COVID-19. The repertoires were released in a freely available public database meant as a resource for research on the immune response to SARS-CoV-2. The samples were drawn from the first 160 participants of the ongoing ImmuneRACE study and from some 1,300 subjects provided by 6 global collaborators. A de-identified subject ID, COVID-19 status, age in years and sex were almost always included in the sample metadata. Where available, HLA class I and class II types were taken from metadata supplied by the sample provider and were not determined by assay-based typing. Results and caveats for the whole study, not just this receptor: The quantity of clinical and demographic metadata differed by source and by participant and was supplied without curation.

As encoded in the germline V gene, CDR1 is SGHVS while CDR2 is FQNEAQ. Trimming takes 6 bases off V and 7 bases off J; junction bases not matched to a gene: 7. The cysteine opens and the phenylalanine closes a CDR3 of 13 amino acids. The CDR3 DNA has 39 bases and is translated from base 1. TCRbeta CDR3 regions were amplified from genomic DNA by means of the immunoSEQ Assay, a bias-controlled multiplex PCR. Per the source publication's procedure: Nucleated cell counts per sample were estimated from amplification of reference gene primers within the assay. Sequence reads were collapsed and filtered to measure the absolute abundance of every unique TCRbeta CDR3 rearrangement. Productive Simpson clonality was computed per sample as the square root of Simpson's diversity index over productive rearrangements. TCRdb took over this immuneACCESS table, retaining in-frame rearrangements with V and J assigned. Such tables are incomplete; in checked studies, under half of the missing clones stem from an unresolved V gene, and the remainder is unexplained. D and trimming were read from the DNA, whereas the V and J calls and clone size are those reported in that table. The sample records over 50,000 clones, around 90% of which are singletons. The ten largest make up roughly 3.5% of the sample.

The receptor chain draws on TRBV7-8 and TRBJ2-7; 9 bases in the junction line up with TRBD2. The receptor comes from a human donor in a cohort sampled during active COVID-19. The sequenced sample consisted of peripheral blood. The CDR3 loop reads CASSYSGRWEQYF. The nucleotide sequence reads as follows: TGTGCCAGCAGTTATAGCGGGAGATGGGAGCAGTACTTC.